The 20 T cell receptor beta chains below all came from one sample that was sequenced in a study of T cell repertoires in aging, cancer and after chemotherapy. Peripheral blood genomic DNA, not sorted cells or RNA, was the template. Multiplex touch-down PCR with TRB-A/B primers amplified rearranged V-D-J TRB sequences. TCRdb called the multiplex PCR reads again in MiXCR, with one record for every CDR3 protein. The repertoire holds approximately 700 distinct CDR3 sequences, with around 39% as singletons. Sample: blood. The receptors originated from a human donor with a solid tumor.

CDR3 coding DNA: TGTGCCGGTCAAGTTGGCTCTGGAAACACCATATATTTT. It translates to CAGQVGSGNTIYF. The V gene is TRBV30, the J gene TRBJ1-3; D call uncertain. V lost 8 bases and J lost 0, with 11 bases in between. The germline gives CDR1 GTSNPN, CDR2 SVGIG (reference sequence). This CDR3 has 13 residues.

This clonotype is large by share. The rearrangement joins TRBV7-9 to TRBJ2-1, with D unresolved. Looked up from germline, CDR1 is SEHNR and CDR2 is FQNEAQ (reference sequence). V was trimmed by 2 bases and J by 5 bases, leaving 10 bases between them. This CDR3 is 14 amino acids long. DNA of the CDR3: TGTGCCAGCAGCTTAATTCTAAGGGACAATGAGCAGTTCTTC. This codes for CASSLILRDNEQFF.

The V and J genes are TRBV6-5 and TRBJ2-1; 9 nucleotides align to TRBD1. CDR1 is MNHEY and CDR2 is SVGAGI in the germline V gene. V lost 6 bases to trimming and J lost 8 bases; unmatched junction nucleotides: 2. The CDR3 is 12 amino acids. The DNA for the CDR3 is TGTGCCAGCAGAGACAGGGGGGATGAGCAGTTCTTC. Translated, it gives CASRDRGDEQFF.

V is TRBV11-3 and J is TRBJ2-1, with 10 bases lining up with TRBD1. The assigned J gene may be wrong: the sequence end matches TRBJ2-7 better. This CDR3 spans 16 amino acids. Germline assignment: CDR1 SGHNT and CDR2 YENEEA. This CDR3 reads CASSQRRQGANPEQYF. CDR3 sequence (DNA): TGTGCCAGCAGCCAGAGGAGACAGGGGGCTAATCCGGAGCAGTACTTC.

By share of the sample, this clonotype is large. CDR3 sequence reads: CASSPRLGQGAFGEQFF. In nucleotides, the CDR3 is TGTGCCAGCAGCCCCCGGTTGGGACAGGGGGCCTTTGGTGAGCAGTTCTTC. The V call is TRBV7-6, the J call TRBJ2-1; 12 nucleotides match TRBD1. V was pared by 5 bases and J by 9 bases, with 14 bases of the junction left unmatched. The CDR3 sequence is 17 residues long. Per germline, CDR1 SGHVS and CDR2 FNYEAQ.

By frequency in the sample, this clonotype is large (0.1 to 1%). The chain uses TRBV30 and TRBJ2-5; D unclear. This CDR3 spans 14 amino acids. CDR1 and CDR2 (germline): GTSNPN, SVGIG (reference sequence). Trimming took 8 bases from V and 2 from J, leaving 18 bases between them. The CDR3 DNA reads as TGTGCCAACCGAGGACCAGCCTTACAAGAGACCCAGTACTTC. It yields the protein CANRGPALQETQYF. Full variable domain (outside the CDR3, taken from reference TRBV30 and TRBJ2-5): SQTIHQWPATLVQPVGSPLSLECTVEGTSNPNLYWYRQAAGRGLQLLFYSVGIGQISSEVPQNLSASRPQDRQFILSSKKLLLSDSGFYLCANRGPALQETQYFGPGTRLLVL.

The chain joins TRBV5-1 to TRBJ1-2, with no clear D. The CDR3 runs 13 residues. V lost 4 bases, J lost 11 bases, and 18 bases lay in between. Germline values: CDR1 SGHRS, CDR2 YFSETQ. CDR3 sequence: CASSPPTLMGYTF. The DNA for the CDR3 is TGCGCCAGCAGCCCACCCACACTGATGGGATACACCTTC.

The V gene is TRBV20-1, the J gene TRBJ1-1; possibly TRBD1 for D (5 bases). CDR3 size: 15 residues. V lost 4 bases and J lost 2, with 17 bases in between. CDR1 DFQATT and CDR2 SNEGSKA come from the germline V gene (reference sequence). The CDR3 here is CSAIRGRAGNTEAFF. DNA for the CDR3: TGCAGTGCTATACGGGGCCGGGCGGGAAACACTGAAGCTTTCTTT.

DNA of the CDR3: TGCGCCAGCAGCAACGACCCTGGGGCAGAGACCCAGTACTTC. It codes for CASSNDPGAETQYF. This chain links TRBV5-1 with TRBJ2-5, with a tentative D call TRBD1 (5 bases). Germline values: CDR1 SGHRS, CDR2 YFSETQ. This CDR3 has 14 residues. V lost 4 bases and J lost 4, with 14 bases in between.

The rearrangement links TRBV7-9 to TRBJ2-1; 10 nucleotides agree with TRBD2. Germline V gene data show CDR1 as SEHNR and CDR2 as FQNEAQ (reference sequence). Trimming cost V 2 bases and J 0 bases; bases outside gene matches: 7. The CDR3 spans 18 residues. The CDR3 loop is CASSLQSGGASSYNEQFF. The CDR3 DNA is TGTGCCAGCAGCTTACAAAGCGGGGGGGCTAGCTCCTACAATGAGCAGTTCTTC. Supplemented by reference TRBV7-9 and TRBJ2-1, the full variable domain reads DTGVSQNPRHKITKRGQNVTFRCDPISEHNRLYWYRQTLGQGPEFLTYFQNEAQLEKSRLLSDRFSAERPKGSFSTLEIQRTEQGDSAMYLCASSLQSGGASSYNEQFFGPGTRLTVL.

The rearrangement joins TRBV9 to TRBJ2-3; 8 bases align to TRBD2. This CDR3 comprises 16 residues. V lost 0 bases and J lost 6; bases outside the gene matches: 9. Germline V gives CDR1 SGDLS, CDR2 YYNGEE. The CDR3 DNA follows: TGTGCCAGCAGCGTAGGGTTAGCGGGGTATATCGATACGCAGTATTTT. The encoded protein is CASSVGLAGYIDTQYF.

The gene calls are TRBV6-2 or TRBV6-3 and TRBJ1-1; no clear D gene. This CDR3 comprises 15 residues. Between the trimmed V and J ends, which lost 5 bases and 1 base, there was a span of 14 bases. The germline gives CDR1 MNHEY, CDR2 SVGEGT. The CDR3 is CASSLYPRENTEAFF. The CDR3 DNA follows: TGTGCCAGCAGTCTTTACCCAAGGGAGAACACTGAAGCTTTCTTT.

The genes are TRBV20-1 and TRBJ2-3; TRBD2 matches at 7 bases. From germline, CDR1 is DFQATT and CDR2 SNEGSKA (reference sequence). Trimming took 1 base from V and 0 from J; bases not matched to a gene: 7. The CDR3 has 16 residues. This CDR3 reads CSARGPGGGSTDTQYF. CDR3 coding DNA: TGCAGTGCTAGAGGCCCTGGGGGGGGGAGCACAGATACGCAGTATTTT.

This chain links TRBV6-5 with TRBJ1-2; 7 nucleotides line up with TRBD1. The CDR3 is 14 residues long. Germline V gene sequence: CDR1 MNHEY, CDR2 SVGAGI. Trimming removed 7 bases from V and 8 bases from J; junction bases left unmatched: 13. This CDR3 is CASNKGGFPEGYTF. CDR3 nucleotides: TGTGCCAGCAACAAAGGGGGCTTCCCGGAAGGCTACACCTTC.

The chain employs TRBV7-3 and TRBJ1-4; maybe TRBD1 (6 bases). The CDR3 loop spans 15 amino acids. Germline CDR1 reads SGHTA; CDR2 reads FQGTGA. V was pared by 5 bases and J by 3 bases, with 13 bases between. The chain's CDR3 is CASSPGAAPNEKLFF. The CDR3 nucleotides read TGTGCCAGCAGCCCGGGGGCGGCGCCTAATGAAAAACTGTTTTTT.

The CDR3 DNA follows: TGTGCCAGTAGTATTGGGTGGCGGGGGAAGCGGGGACAAGAGACCCAGTACTTC. This translates into CASSIGWRGKRGQETQYF. The V gene is TRBV19, the J gene TRBJ2-5; 7 bases fit TRBD2. Germline V gene data show CDR1 as LNHDA and CDR2 as SQIVND (reference sequence). The J segment lost 2 bases and the V segment lost 3 bases, leaving 15 bases of the junction unmatched. CDR3 length: 18 residues.

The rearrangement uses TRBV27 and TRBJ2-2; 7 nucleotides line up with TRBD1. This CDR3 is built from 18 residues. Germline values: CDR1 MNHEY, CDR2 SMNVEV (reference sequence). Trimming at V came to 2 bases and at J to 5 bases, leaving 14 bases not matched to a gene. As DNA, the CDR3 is TGTGCCAGCAGTTTAAGGGGACAGCTCTCAAGGGGGACCGGGGAGCTGTTTTTT. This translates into CASSLRGQLSRGTGELFF.

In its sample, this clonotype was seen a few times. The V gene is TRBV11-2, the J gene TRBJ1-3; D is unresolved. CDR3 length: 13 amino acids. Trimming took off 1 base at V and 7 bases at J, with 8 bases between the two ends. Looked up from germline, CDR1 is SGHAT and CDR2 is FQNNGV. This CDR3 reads CASSLVSSNTIYF. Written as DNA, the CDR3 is TGTGCCAGCAGCTTAGTATCGAGCAACACCATATATTTT.

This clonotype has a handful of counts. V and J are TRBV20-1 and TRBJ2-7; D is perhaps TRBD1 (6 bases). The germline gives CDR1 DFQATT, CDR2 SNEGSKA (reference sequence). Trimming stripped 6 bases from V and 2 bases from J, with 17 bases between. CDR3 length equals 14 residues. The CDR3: CSAPKAGATYEQYF. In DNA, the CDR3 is TGCAGTGCCCCCAAGGCAGGGGCCACCTACGAGCAGTACTTC.

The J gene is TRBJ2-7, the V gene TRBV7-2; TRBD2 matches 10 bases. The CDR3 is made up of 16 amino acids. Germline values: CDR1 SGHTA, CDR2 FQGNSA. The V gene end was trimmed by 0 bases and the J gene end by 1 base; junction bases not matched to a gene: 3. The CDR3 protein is CASSLAPTSGSYEQYF. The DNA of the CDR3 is TGTGCCAGCAGCTTAGCTCCGACTAGCGGGTCCTACGAGCAGTACTTC.